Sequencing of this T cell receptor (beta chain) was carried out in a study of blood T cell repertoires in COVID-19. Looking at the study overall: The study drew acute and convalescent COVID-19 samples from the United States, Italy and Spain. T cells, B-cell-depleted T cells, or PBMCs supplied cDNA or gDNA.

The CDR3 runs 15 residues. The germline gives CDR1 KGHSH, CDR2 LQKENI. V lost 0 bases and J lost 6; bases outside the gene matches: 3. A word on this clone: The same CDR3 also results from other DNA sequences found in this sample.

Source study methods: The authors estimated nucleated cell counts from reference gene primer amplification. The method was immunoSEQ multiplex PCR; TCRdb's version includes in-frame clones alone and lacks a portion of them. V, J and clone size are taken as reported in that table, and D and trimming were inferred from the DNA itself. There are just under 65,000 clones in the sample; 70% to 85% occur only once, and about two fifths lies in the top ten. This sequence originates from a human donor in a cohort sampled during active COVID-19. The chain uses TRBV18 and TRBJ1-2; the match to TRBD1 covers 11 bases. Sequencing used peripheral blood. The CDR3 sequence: CASSPPGQGEHGYTF. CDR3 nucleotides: TGTGCCAGCTCACCACCGGGACAGGGGGAACATGGCTACACCTTC.